The 13 T cell receptor beta chains below come from one sample, sequenced in a study of T cells in Graves' hyperthyroidism and ophthalmopathy. From RNA transcripts, TCR beta CDR3 regions were amplified. The study used the HTBI primer set for a first-round RT-PCR of the TCR CDR3. TCRdb re-derived calls from the multiplex PCR reads in MiXCR, one entry per CDR3 protein. This table has a few hundred thousand distinct CDR3 sequences, about 15% appearing once. The sample comprised blood. These receptors all stem from a woman between 45 and 60 years old with Graves' hyperthyroidism.

This clonotype was observed a few times. The V and J genes are TRBV5-1 and TRBJ2-7, with D perhaps TRBD1 or TRBD2 (5 bases each). The CDR3 covers 15 residues. V dropped 5 bases and J dropped 2 bases, with 17 bases sitting between them. Germline V gene sequence: CDR1 SGHRS, CDR2 YFSETQ. The CDR3 DNA is TGCGCCAGCAGGGTGAGCGAGGGGTCCCCCTACGAGCAGTACTTC. Its translation: CASRVSEGSPYEQYF.

For this clonotype: A much larger clone sits a single nucleotide away, making a read error possible. The gene calls are TRBV20-1 and TRBJ1-2, with a tentative D call TRBD1 (6 bases). Per germline, CDR1 DFQATT and CDR2 SNEGSKA (reference sequence). The CDR3 runs to 12 residues. The CDR3 nucleotides read TGCGGTCAGGGGTGGGGAAACTATGGCTACACCTTC. Its translation: CGQGWGNYGYTF.

J is TRBJ2-7 and V is TRBV12-3 or TRBV12-4; D gene ambiguous. Trimming removed 3 bases from V and 6 bases from J, with 12 bases in between. This CDR3 has 13 amino acids. The DNA for the CDR3 is TGTGCCAGCAGTTTTGGGTCCGTCCTCGAGCAGTACTTC. This gives the protein CASSFGSVLEQYF.

This chain connects TRBV6-1 to TRBJ1-5, with D possibly TRBD1 on 6 matching bases. Germline assignment: CDR1 MNHNS and CDR2 SASEGT. Trimming stripped 5 bases from V and 7 bases from J, with 12 bases between. The length of the CDR3 is 13 residues. CDR3 sequence: CASSRTATQPQHF. The CDR3 DNA is TGTGCCAGCAGTCGGACAGCCACCCAGCCCCAGCATTTT.

The genes are TRBV13 and TRBJ1-3; no firm D call. The germline V gene has CDR1 PRHDT and CDR2 FYEKMQ (reference sequence). Trimming removed 7 bases from V and 0 bases from J, with 7 bases in between. This CDR3 is built from 13 residues. The CDR3 region has the DNA TGTGCCAGCACTCATTCCTCTGGAAACACCATATATTTT. Translated, it gives CASTHSSGNTIYF.

This clonotype was counted at least ten times. The gene calls are TRBV7-9 and TRBJ2-7, with 11 bases lining up with TRBD2. CDR1 is SEHNR and CDR2 is FQNEAQ in the germline V gene (reference sequence). V shed 4 bases, J shed 7 bases, and the junction held 15 bases outside the gene matches. The CDR3 loop spans 17 amino acids. The CDR3 loop is CASSSLKPLAGAEEQYF. The CDR3 DNA follows: TGTGCCAGCAGCTCTCTAAAGCCACTAGCGGGAGCAGAGGAGCAGTACTTC.

This clonotype was seen a few times. A much larger clone differs by one base, so this may be a read error. V usage is TRBV7-2 and J usage is TRBJ2-7; weak D call: TRBD1 (6 bases). Near its end, the DNA agrees better with TRBJ2-1, so the J call may be wrong. The CDR3 spans 14 residues. Per germline, CDR1 SGHTA and CDR2 FQGNSA. In nucleotides, the CDR3 is TGTGCCAGCAGCTTAGGGGGGCTCTCCTACGAGCAGTTCTTC. This gives the protein CASSLGGLSYEQFF.

This clonotype was counted many times. The rearrangement links TRBV20-1 to TRBJ1-2; D is perhaps TRBD1 (5 bases). Germline assignment: CDR1 DFQATT and CDR2 SNEGSKA (reference sequence). The CDR3 consists of 15 residues. Trimming took 3 bases from V and 4 from J, leaving 18 bases between them. CDR3 sequence: CSAREGSGGGYGYTF. DNA of the CDR3: TGCAGTGCTAGGGAGGGCTCCGGGGGGGGCTATGGCTACACCTTC.

This clonotype was seen at least ten times. V gene TRBV11-3 combines with J gene TRBJ2-3; no firm D call. The germline V gene encodes CDR1 SGHNT and CDR2 YENEEA. The CDR3 has 16 amino acids. V was shortened by 1 base and J by 3 bases, with 14 bases between the two germline ends. CDR3 DNA sequence: TGTGCCAGCAGCTTAGTTGGTGGCAGATTAACAGATACGCAGTATTTT. Translation gives CASSLVGGRLTDTQYF.

There are many counts of this clonotype. The J gene is TRBJ1-6, the V gene TRBV12-3 or TRBV12-4; D is unresolved. This CDR3 is 14 amino acids long. Trimming left V 2 bases short and J 6 bases short, with 8 bases between. The CDR3 region has the DNA TGTGCCAGCAGTTTATTCCGGCCTAATTCACCCCTCCACTTT. It specifies CASSLFRPNSPLHF.

In this sample, this clonotype turned up a few times. V and J are TRBV20-1 and TRBJ2-7; 8 bases agree with TRBD2. After removal of 3 bases from V and 3 bases from J, the junction contained 16 bases not matched to a gene. The CDR3 contains 17 residues. The germline V gene has CDR1 DFQATT and CDR2 SNEGSKA (reference sequence). The CDR3 here is CSARWDRAGVGNYEQYF. CDR3 nucleotides: TGCAGTGCTAGGTGGGATCGAGCGGGAGTAGGGAACTACGAGCAGTACTTC.

A few counts support this clonotype. This rearrangement joins TRBV3-1 to TRBJ2-2; TRBD2 matches at 11 bases. CDR1 is LGHDT and CDR2 is YNNKEL in the germline V gene (reference sequence). J lost 7 bases, V lost 6 bases, and 10 bases had no gene match. There are 16 residues in the CDR3. The CDR3: CASSRPSGRSSGELFF. The DNA for the CDR3 is TGTGCCAGCAGTCGGCCTAGCGGGAGGTCTAGCGGGGAGCTGTTTTTT.

This clonotype has only one observation. Given a much more abundant clone one base away, this may be a read error. This sequence joins TRBV7-2 and TRBJ2-5; 12 bases are a match to TRBD2. CDR1 is SGHTA, CDR2 FQGNSA, per germline. This CDR3 contains 17 residues. CDR3 sequence reads: CASNLRTGTSGLETQYF. In nucleotides, the CDR3 is TGTGCCAGCAACTTAAGGACCGGGACTAGCGGGTTAGAGACCCAGTACTTC.